These 12 T cell receptor beta chains came from one sample sequenced in a study of cytomegalovirus exposure and HLA in healthy donors. PCR primers comprised 60 Vbeta and 13 Jbeta primers. Profiling relied on immunoSEQ multiplex PCR, and the TCRdb table lists in-frame clones only, not all of them. Of about 130,000 clones in the sample, about 80% were seen once. Sequencing was carried out using PBMCs. The origin of the receptors is a man aged 30 to 39 in good health and CMV-seropositive.

The chain combines TRBV30 with TRBJ2-5; 8 bases are a match to TRBD2. The germline V gene encodes CDR1 GTSNPN and CDR2 SVGIG (reference sequence). The CDR3 totals 15 residues. The ends lost 3 bases at V and 2 bases at J; junction bases unmatched: 8. As DNA, the CDR3 is TGTGCCTGGAGCGTACTGGGCGGGGGGCAAGAGACCCAGTACTTC. Translation: CAWSVLGGGQETQYF.

V is TRBV4-2 and J is TRBJ1-4; 9 nucleotides line up with TRBD1. Germline V gene data show CDR1 as LGHNA and CDR2 as YNFKEQ. CDR3 length: 16 residues. The junction had 11 bases not matched to a gene; V was cut back by 4 bases and J by 8 bases. The CDR3 protein is CASSPGTGGLREKLFF. As DNA, the CDR3 is TGTGCCAGCAGCCCTGGAACAGGGGGCTTACGGGAAAAACTGTTTTTT.

This rearrangement joins TRBV27 to TRBJ1-5; the D gene is possibly TRBD1 (6 bases). The germline gives CDR1 MNHEY, CDR2 SMNVEV (reference sequence). This CDR3 has 18 residues. The ends were cut back, 1 base at V and 7 bases at J, with 23 bases in the middle. The CDR3 DNA is TGTGCCAGCAGTTTATTCAGGCCGGACAGAGGGTCAGGGCAGCCCCAGCATTTT. This sequence encodes CASSLFRPDRGSGQPQHF.

The chain recombines TRBV6-5 with TRBJ1-5; maybe TRBD1 (6 bases). This CDR3 has 14 amino acids. V lost 5 bases, J lost 3 bases, and 11 bases lay in between. Germline values: CDR1 MNHEY, CDR2 SVGAGI. CDR3 nucleotide sequence: TGTGCCAGCAGTAGGACAGCTAACAATCAGCCCCAGCATTTT. This translates into CASSRTANNQPQHF.

V usage is TRBV9 and J usage is TRBJ2-1; 7 positions match TRBD2. Germline CDR1 SGDLS, CDR2 YYNGEE. With 0 bases clipped from V and 5 bases from J, the junction kept 8 bases outside the gene matches. The CDR3 length is 16 residues. The CDR3 loop is CASSVAGGVVNNEQFF. The CDR3 bases are TGTGCCAGCAGCGTAGCTGGGGGGGTCGTTAACAATGAGCAGTTCTTC.

This chain links TRBV5-1 with TRBJ2-2; weak D call: TRBD2 (6 bases). The CDR3 runs 16 residues. Trimming shortened V by 4 bases and J by 0 bases, and 13 bases separated the two germline ends. Germline assignment: CDR1 SGHRS and CDR2 YFSETQ. CDR3 coding DNA: TGCGCCAGCAGCCTGGGAGGCAGCTCGAACACCGGGGAGCTGTTTTTT. Amino acid sequence: CASSLGGSSNTGELFF. Looking up the rest from reference TRBV5-1 and TRBJ2-2 gives the full variable domain: KAGVTQTPRYLIKTRGQQVTLSCSPISGHRSVSWYQQTPGQGLQFLFEYFSETQRNKGNFPGRFSGRQFSNSRSEMNVSTLELGDSALYLCASSLGGSSNTGELFFGEGSRLTVL.

The V and J genes are TRBV5-6 and TRBJ1-2; D might be TRBD1 (5 bases). The length of the CDR3 is 13 residues. Trimming left V 1 base short and J 5 bases short, with 9 bases between. Germline values: CDR1 SGHDT, CDR2 YYEEEE. CDR3 bases: TGTGCCAGCAGCTTGAGGGCAGGGTATGGCTACACCTTC. It codes for CASSLRAGYGYTF.

The chain recombines TRBV15 with TRBJ1-2; D remains ambiguous. Between the trimmed V and J ends, which lost 5 bases and 5 bases, there was a span of 15 bases. CDR3 length: 14 residues. Per the germline V gene, CDR1 is LNHNV and CDR2 is YYDKDF (reference sequence). The CDR3 DNA is TGTGCCACCAGCCTTTTTCCAGGCGTGTATGGCTACACCTTC. It translates to CATSLFPGVYGYTF.

Worth noting for this clone: Other DNA sequences within the sample encode an identical CDR3. This chain uses TRBV5-1 with TRBJ1-1; D uncertain. Trimming removed 0 bases at V and 1 base at J, with 7 bases between. The CDR3 loop spans 14 amino acids. The germline V gene has CDR1 SGHRS and CDR2 YFSETQ. CDR3 sequence reads: CASSLGVANTEAFF. The CDR3 DNA is TGCGCCAGCAGCTTGGGCGTCGCGAACACTGAAGCTTTCTTT.

The sample holds a few counts of this clone. CDR3 DNA sequence: TGTGCCAGCAGCCCCGGACAGGCAAGATATGGCTACACCTTC. It encodes CASSPGQARYGYTF. This chain joins TRBV5-4 and TRBJ1-2; TRBD1 agrees at 7 bases. The V gene's germline CDR1 is SGHNT and CDR2 YYREEE (reference sequence). With 4 bases clipped from V and 5 bases from J, the junction kept 8 bases outside the gene matches. The length of the CDR3 is 14 residues.

J is TRBJ2-1 and V is TRBV19; D is uncertain. CDR3 length equals 15 residues. Germline V gives CDR1 LNHDA, CDR2 SQIVND (reference sequence). V was pared by 4 bases and J by 3 bases, with 13 bases between. CDR3 sequence (DNA): TGTGCCAGTAGTACGACATCTGGTAACTACAATGAGCAGTTCTTC. It is translated as CASSTTSGNYNEQFF. Full variable domain (outside the CDR3, taken from reference TRBV19 and TRBJ2-1): DGGITQSPKYLFRKEGQNVTLSCEQNLNHDAMYWYRQDPGQGLRLIYYSQIVNDFQKGDIAEGYSVSREKKESFPLTVTSAQKNPTAFYLCASSTTSGNYNEQFFGPGTRLTVL.

This chain connects TRBV6-4 to TRBJ1-5, with 8 bases identical to TRBD1. The junction had 3 bases not matched to a gene; V was cut back by 5 bases and J by 6 bases. This CDR3 has 13 amino acids. Germline CDR1 is MRHNA and CDR2 is SNTAGT. CDR3 bases: TGTGCCAGCAGTCAGGGGGCTGGTCAGCCCCAGCATTTT. Translated, it gives CASSQGAGQPQHF.